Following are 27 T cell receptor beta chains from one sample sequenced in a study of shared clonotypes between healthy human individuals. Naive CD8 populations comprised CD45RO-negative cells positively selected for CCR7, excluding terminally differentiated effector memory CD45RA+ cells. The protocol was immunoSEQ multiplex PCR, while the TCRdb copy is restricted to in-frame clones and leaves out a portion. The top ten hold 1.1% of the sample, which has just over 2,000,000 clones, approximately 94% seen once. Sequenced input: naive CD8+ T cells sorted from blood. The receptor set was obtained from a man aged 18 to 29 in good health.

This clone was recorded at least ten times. CDR3 amino acids: CASSETGTLNSPLHF. In nucleotides, the CDR3 is TGCGCCAGCAGCGAGACTGGGACACTTAATTCACCCCTCCACTTT. The gene calls are TRBV4-1 and TRBJ1-6, with a possible D match to TRBD1 (6 bases). Trimming shortened V by 5 bases and J by 6 bases, and 14 bases separated the two germline ends. The germline gives CDR1 MGHRA, CDR2 YSYEKL. The CDR3 runs 15 residues.

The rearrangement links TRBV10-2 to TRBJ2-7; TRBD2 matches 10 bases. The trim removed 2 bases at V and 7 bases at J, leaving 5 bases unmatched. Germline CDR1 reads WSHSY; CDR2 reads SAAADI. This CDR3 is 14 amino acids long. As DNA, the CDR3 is TGCGCCAGCAGTGAGGCGCTAGCGGGAGAAGAGCAGTACTTC. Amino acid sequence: CASSEALAGEEQYF.

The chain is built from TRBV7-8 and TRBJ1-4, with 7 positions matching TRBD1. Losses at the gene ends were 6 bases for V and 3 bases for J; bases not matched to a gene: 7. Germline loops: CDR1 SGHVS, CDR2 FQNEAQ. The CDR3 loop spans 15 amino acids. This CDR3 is CASSRRDSANEKLFF. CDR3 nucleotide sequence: TGTGCCAGCAGTCGCCGGGACAGTGCTAATGAAAAACTGTTTTTT.

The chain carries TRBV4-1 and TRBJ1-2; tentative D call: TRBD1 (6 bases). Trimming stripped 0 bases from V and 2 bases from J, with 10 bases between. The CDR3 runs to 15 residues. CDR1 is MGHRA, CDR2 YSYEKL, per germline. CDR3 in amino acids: CASSQERGGNYGYTF. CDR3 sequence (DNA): TGCGCCAGCAGCCAAGAGAGAGGGGGGAACTATGGCTACACCTTC.

CDR3 nucleotide sequence: TGTGCCAGCAGCTGGGGAGGGGGTTCACCCCTCCACTTT. Residues: CASSWGGGSPLHF. This sequence joins TRBV5-6 and TRBJ1-6; maybe TRBD1 (6 bases). Per germline, CDR1 SGHDT and CDR2 YYEEEE. CDR3 size: 13 residues. Trimming pared 3 bases from V and 9 bases from J, leaving 10 bases between. Full variable domain (missing parts from reference TRBV5-6 and TRBJ1-6): DAGVTQSPTHLIKTRGQQVTLRCSPKSGHDTVSWYQQALGQGPQFIFQYYEEEERQRGNFPDRFSGHQFPNYSSELNVNALLLGDSALYLCASSWGGGSPLHFGNGTRLTVT.

The CDR3 region is CASSLARWETQYF. In DNA, the CDR3 is TGTGCCAGCAGCTTAGCACGGTGGGAGACCCAGTACTTC. This sequence joins TRBV7-9 and TRBJ2-5; no clear D. Germline CDR1 is SEHNR and CDR2 is FQNEAQ (reference sequence). This CDR3 spans 13 amino acids. The ends were cut back, 0 bases at V and 5 bases at J, with 7 bases in the middle.

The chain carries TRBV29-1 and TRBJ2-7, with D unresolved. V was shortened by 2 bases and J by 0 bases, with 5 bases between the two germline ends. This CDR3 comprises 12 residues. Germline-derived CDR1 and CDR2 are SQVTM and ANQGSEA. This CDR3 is CSVESYSYEQYF. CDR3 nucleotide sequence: TGCAGCGTTGAAAGTTACTCCTACGAGCAGTACTTC.

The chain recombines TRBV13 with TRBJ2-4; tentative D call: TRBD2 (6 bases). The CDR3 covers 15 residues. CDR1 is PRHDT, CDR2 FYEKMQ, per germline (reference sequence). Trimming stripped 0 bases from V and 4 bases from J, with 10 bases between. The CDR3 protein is CASSLGPGGKNIQYF. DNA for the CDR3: TGTGCCAGCAGCTTAGGGCCTGGAGGGAAAAACATTCAGTACTTC.

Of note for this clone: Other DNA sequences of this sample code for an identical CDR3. For the CDR3, the DNA is TGTGCCAGCAGTTCGGGGGGCAGCAATCAGCCCCAGCATTTT. Translating gives CASSSGGSNQPQHF. The chain is built from TRBV27 and TRBJ1-5, with D maybe TRBD1 (6 bases). Germline V gene lookup returns CDR1 MNHEY and CDR2 SMNVEV (reference sequence). The CDR3 has 14 residues. V was cut by 4 bases and J by 1 base, with 8 bases left in between.

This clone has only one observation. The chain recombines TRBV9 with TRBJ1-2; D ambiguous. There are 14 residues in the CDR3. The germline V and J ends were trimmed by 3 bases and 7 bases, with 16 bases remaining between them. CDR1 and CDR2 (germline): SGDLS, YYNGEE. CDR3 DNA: TGTGCCAGCAGCGAGGCCCCGGCCTTGGGTGGCTACACCTTC. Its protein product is CASSEAPALGGYTF.

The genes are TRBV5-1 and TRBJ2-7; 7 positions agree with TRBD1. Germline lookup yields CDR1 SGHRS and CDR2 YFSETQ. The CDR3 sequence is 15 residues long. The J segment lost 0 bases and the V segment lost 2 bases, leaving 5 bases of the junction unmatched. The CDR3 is CASSLGTVSSYEQYF. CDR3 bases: TGCGCCAGCAGCTTAGGGACAGTAAGCTCCTACGAGCAGTACTTC.

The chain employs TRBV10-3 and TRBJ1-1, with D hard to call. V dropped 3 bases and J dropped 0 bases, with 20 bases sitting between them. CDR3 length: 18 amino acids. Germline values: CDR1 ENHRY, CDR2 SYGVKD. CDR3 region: CAISDGHAIAYLNTEAFF. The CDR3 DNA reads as TGTGCCATCAGTGACGGGCACGCCATAGCCTACTTGAACACTGAAGCTTTCTTT.

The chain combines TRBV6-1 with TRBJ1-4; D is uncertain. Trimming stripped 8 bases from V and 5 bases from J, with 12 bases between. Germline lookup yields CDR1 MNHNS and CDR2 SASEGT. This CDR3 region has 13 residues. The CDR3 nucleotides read TGTGCCAGCCGGGCAGGCGAGAATGAAAAACTGTTTTTT. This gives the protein CASRAGENEKLFF.

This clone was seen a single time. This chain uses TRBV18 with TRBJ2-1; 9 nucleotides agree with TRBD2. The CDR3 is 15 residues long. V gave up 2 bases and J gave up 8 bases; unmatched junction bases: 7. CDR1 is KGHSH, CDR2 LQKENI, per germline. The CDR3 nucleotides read TGTGCCAGCTCACCATTAGCGGGAGAGGGCGATGAGCAGTTCTTC. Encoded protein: CASSPLAGEGDEQFF.

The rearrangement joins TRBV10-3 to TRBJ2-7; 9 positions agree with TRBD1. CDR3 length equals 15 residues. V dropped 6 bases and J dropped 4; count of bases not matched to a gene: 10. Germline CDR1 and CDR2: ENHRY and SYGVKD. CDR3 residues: CAIREGTGTGYEQYF. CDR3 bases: TGTGCCATCAGAGAGGGGACTGGGACAGGGTACGAGCAGTACTTC.

CDR3 sequence: CAFRDRGSYNEQFF. CDR3 DNA sequence: TGTGCCTTCCGGGACAGGGGTTCCTACAATGAGCAGTTCTTC. The rearrangement joins TRBV30 to TRBJ2-1; 10 positions agree with TRBD1. Germline trimming cut 7 bases from V and 1 base from J; bases unmatched to any gene: 4. CDR3 size: 14 residues. CDR1 and CDR2 from the germline V gene are GTSNPN and SVGIG (reference sequence).

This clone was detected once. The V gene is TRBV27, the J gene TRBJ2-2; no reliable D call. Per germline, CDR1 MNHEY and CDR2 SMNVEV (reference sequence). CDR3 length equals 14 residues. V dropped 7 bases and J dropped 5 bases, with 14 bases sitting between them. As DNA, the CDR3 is TGTGCCAGCAAGTGGGCTGAAGGGACCGGGGAGCTGTTTTTT. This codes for CASKWAEGTGELFF.

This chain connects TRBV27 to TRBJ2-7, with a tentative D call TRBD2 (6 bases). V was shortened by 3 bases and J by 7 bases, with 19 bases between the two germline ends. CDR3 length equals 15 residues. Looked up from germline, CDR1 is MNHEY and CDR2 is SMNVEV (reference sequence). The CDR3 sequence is CASSFWPDQSGEQYF. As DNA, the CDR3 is TGTGCCAGCAGTTTTTGGCCAGACCAAAGCGGGGAGCAGTACTTC.

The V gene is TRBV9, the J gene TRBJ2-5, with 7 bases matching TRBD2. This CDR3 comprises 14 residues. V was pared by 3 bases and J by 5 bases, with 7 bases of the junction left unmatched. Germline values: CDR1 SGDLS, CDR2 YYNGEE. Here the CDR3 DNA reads TGTGCCAGCAGCGCTAGCGGTATGATGGAGACCCAGTACTTC. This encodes CASSASGMMETQYF. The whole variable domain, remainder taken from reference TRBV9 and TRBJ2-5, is DSGVTQTPKHLITATGQRVTLRCSPRSGDLSVYWYQQSLDQGLQFLIQYYNGEERAKGNILERFSAQQFPDLHSELNLSSLELGDSALYFCASSASGMMETQYFGPGTRLLVL.

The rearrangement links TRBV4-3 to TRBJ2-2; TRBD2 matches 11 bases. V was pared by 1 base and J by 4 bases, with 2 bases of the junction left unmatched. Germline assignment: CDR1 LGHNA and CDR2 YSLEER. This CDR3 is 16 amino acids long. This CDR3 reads CASSQGLAGLTGELFF. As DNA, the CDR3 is TGCGCCAGCAGCCAAGGACTAGCGGGACTCACCGGGGAGCTGTTTTTT.

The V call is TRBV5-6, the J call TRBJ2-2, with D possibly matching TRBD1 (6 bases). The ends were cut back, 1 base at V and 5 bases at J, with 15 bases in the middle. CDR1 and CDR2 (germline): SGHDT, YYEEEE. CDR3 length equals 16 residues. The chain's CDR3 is CASSLWGRGFTGELFF. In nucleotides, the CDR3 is TGTGCCAGCAGCTTGTGGGGCAGGGGTTTTACCGGGGAGCTGTTTTTT.

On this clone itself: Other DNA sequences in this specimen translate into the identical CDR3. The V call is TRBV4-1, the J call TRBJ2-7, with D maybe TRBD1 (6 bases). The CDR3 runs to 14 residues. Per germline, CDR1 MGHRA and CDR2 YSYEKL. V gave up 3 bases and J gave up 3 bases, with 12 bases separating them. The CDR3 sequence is CASSQRQDSYEQYF. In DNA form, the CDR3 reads TGCGCCAGCAGCCAGCGTCAGGACAGCTACGAGCAGTACTTC.

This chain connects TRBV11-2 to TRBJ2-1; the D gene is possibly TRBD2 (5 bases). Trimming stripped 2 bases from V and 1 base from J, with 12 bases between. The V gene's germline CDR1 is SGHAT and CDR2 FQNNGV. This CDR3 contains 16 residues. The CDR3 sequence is CASSLWGSGSYNEQFF. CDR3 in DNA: TGTGCCAGCAGCTTATGGGGTTCGGGGTCCTACAATGAGCAGTTCTTC.

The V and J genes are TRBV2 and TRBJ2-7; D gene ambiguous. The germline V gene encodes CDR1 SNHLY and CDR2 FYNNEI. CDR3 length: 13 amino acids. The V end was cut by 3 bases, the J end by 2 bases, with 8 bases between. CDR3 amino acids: CASSDVAPYEQYF. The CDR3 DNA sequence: TGTGCCAGCAGTGACGTCGCACCCTACGAGCAGTACTTC.

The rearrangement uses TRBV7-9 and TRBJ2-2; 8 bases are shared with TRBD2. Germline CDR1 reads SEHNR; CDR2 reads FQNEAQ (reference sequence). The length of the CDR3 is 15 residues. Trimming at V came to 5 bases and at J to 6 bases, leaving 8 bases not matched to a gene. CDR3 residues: CASSPLTSVAGELFF. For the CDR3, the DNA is TGTGCCAGCAGCCCCCTGACTAGCGTAGCCGGGGAGCTGTTTTTT.

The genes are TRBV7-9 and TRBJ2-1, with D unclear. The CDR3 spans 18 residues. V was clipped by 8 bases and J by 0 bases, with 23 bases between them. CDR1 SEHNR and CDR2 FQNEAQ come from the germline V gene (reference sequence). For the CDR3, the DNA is TGTGCCAGCTCCCAGTCCAGTGTAAGTGAGAGCTCCTACAATGAGCAGTTCTTC. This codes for CASSQSSVSESSYNEQFF.

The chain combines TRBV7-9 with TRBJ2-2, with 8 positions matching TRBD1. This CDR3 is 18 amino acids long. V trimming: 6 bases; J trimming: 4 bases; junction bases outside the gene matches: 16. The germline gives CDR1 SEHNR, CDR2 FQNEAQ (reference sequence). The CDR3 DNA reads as TGTGCCAGCAGGTCTTCAGACCCCGGGACAGGCCCCACCGGGGAGCTGTTTTTT. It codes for CASRSSDPGTGPTGELFF.